The 24 T cell receptor beta chains given below trace back to one sample, sequenced in a study of CD8+ T cells in alopecia areata (dated by TCRdb to 2016 to 2018). This sample's treatment or condition label indicates: oral pan-JAK inhibitor, 5-10 mg twice daily. The library was made by the immunoSEQ multiplex PCR assay. To provide template for TCR sequencing, every sample had RNA extracted and reverse transcribed into cDNA. As stored in TCRdb, this immuneACCESS dataset retains in-frame rearrangements with V and J assigned. A fraction of the clones does not appear; measured against another copy, unresolved V genes explain less than half of the discrepancy, and the remainder lacks a known reason. The sample data list about 250,000 clones, and approximately 60% of these were observed just once. Roughly 0.88% of the sample is held by the ten biggest clonotypes. Sequencing was performed on CD4+ T cells sorted from blood, taken at week 52, from a patient treated with tofacitinib. The receptors originated from a human donor with alopecia areata.

The chain joins TRBV30 to TRBJ1-5; D perhaps matches TRBD1 (5 bases). Germline CDR1 and CDR2: GTSNPN and SVGIG (reference sequence). The CDR3 contains 16 residues. The V and J ends lost 2 bases and 6 bases respectively, with 20 bases between them. CDR3 nucleotides: TGTGCCTGGAGTCCCCCACGCCGGGGGAAGGGTCAGCCCCAGCATTTT. It translates to CAWSPPRRGKGQPQHF. Full variable domain (rest looked up from reference TRBV30 and TRBJ1-5): SQTIHQWPATLVQPVGSPLSLECTVEGTSNPNLYWYRQAAGRGLQLLFYSVGIGQISSEVPQNLSASRPQDRQFILSSKKLLLSDSGFYLCAWSPPRRGKGQPQHFGDGTRLSIL.

In this sample, this clone turned up a few times. This sequence joins TRBV30 and TRBJ2-3; D unresolved. CDR1 and CDR2 (germline): GTSNPN, SVGIG (reference sequence). V was cut by 3 bases and J by 1 base, with 5 bases left in between. This CDR3 contains 12 residues. CDR3 bases: TGTGCCTGGAGCTACGGCACAGATACGCAGTATTTT. This encodes CAWSYGTDTQYF.

This chain joins TRBV30 and TRBJ1-6, with D perhaps TRBD1 (5 bases). CDR1 GTSNPN and CDR2 SVGIG come from the germline V gene (reference sequence). V was pared by 0 bases and J by 10 bases, with 22 bases between. The CDR3 is made up of 17 amino acids. In nucleotides, the CDR3 is TGTGCCTGGAGTGTAAGGGGAATGAGGGGAAAGGGATCACCCCTCCACTTT. This translates into CAWSVRGMRGKGSPLHF.

The chain uses TRBV14 and TRBJ2-7; D gene uncertain. With 4 bases removed from V and 2 bases from J, the gap between germline ends came to 9 bases. CDR3 length: 13 amino acids. Germline assignment: CDR1 SGHDN and CDR2 FVKESK. CDR3: CASSRTVTYEQYF. CDR3 nucleotides: TGTGCCAGCAGCCGGACGGTAACCTACGAGCAGTACTTC.

The genes are TRBV29-1 and TRBJ2-7, with D possibly matching TRBD1 (5 bases). Germline V gene lookup returns CDR1 SQVTM and CDR2 ANQGSEA. This CDR3 has 13 amino acids. V shed 4 bases and J shed 5 bases, with 15 bases lying between them. CDR3 bases: TGCAGCGTTGGGATGACAGCGAGTAACGAGCAGTACTTC. It is translated as CSVGMTASNEQYF.

The chain uses TRBV4-1 and TRBJ2-5, with 8 bases lining up with TRBD1. Per the germline V gene, CDR1 is MGHRA and CDR2 is YSYEKL. V lost 3 bases and J lost 4; bases outside the gene matches: 10. This CDR3 spans 16 amino acids. CDR3 bases: TGCGCCAGCAGCCACTACGACGGGACAGGAGGAGAGACCCAGTACTTC. It encodes CASSHYDGTGGETQYF.

The J gene is TRBJ1-6, the V gene TRBV18; D is possibly TRBD1 (5 bases). The CDR3 is 13 residues long. Germline-derived CDR1 and CDR2 are KGHSH and LQKENI. V was trimmed by 3 bases and J by 11 bases, leaving 11 bases between them. CDR3 bases: TGTGCCAGCTCACCCGGGGGGACGGCACCCCTCCACTTT. Its translation is CASSPGGTAPLHF.

The CDR3 region is CASSQDPGAQAFF. The DNA of the CDR3 is TGCGCCAGCAGCCAAGATCCCGGGGCCCAAGCTTTCTTT. The chain combines TRBV4-1 with TRBJ1-1; tentative D call: TRBD1 (5 bases). This CDR3 spans 13 amino acids. The ends were cut back, 0 bases at V and 9 bases at J, with 11 bases in the middle. Germline V gene lookup returns CDR1 MGHRA and CDR2 YSYEKL.

V usage is TRBV9 and J usage is TRBJ2-5, with a weak D call TRBD1 (5 bases). The CDR3 runs 15 residues. The germline V gene encodes CDR1 SGDLS and CDR2 YYNGEE. The V end was cut by 2 bases, the J end by 7 bases, with 18 bases between. CDR3 in amino acids: CASSVDSLSGWTQYF. CDR3 coding DNA: TGTGCCAGCAGCGTCGACAGCCTGTCCGGGTGGACCCAGTACTTC. Complete variable domain (other parts from reference TRBV9 and TRBJ2-5): DSGVTQTPKHLITATGQRVTLRCSPRSGDLSVYWYQQSLDQGLQFLIQYYNGEERAKGNILERFSAQQFPDLHSELNLSSLELGDSALYFCASSVDSLSGWTQYFGPGTRLLVL.

The chain carries TRBV18 and TRBJ1-5, with no clear D. Germline V gene sequence: CDR1 KGHSH, CDR2 LQKENI. This CDR3 is built from 16 residues. Trimming removed 7 bases from V and 2 bases from J, with 18 bases in between. CDR3 coding DNA: TGTGCCAGCTGGACGGATGGGTCCTGGGGCAATCAGCCCCAGCATTTT. Its protein is CASWTDGSWGNQPQHF.

This clone has only a few counts. CDR3 sequence reads: CASSLVGGGYTF. The CDR3 nucleotides are TGTGCCAGCAGCTTAGTAGGGGGCGGCTACACCTTC. This chain connects TRBV5-4 to TRBJ1-2; 7 nucleotides align to TRBD1. V lost 2 bases, J lost 8 bases, and 3 bases stayed unmatched. Looked up from germline, CDR1 is SGHNT and CDR2 is YYREEE (reference sequence). The CDR3 spans 12 residues.

CDR3 DNA sequence: TGCAGCGTTCGGGCGAGGGTCAATGAGCAGTTCTTC. Its protein is CSVRARVNEQFF. The chain employs TRBV29-1 and TRBJ2-1; TRBD2 is a possible D gene (5 bases). This CDR3 is built from 12 residues. V was trimmed by 5 bases and J by 6 bases, leaving 11 bases between them. The germline CDR1 and CDR2 sequences are SQVTM and ANQGSEA.

This sequence joins TRBV4-2 and TRBJ2-1, with a weak D call TRBD2 (7 bases). The CDR3 extends over 18 amino acids. Trimming removed 2 bases at V and 7 bases at J, with 24 bases between. CDR1 LGHNA and CDR2 YNFKEQ come from the germline V gene. CDR3 DNA sequence: TGTGCCAGCAGCCAACACCCTTCGGGCGGGGGCCTGGGGAATGAGCAGTTCTTC. Translating gives CASSQHPSGGGLGNEQFF.

The V gene is TRBV6-5, the J gene TRBJ2-1, with D uncertain. The length of the CDR3 is 14 residues. Per germline, CDR1 MNHEY and CDR2 SVGAGI. Trimming removed 8 bases at V and 6 bases at J, with 17 bases between. CDR3 sequence (DNA): TGTGCCAGCCGAGGCCACCCTAAACTCAATGAGCAGTTCTTC. It translates to CASRGHPKLNEQFF.

The chain has TRBV23-1 and TRBJ2-6; TRBD1 matches at 9 bases. TRBV23-1 is flagged as an ORF with uncertain function. The CDR3 has 18 amino acids. The junction had 6 bases not matched to a gene; V was cut back by 3 bases and J by 0 bases. The CDR3 DNA sequence: TGCGCCAGCAGTCAGACGGGACAGGGTAACTCTGGGGCCAACGTCCTGACTTTC. This sequence encodes CASSQTGQGNSGANVLTF.

This clone was detected only once. This sequence joins TRBV5-1 and TRBJ2-3; D unclear. The CDR3 covers 16 residues. The germline V gene has CDR1 SGHRS and CDR2 YFSETQ. Between the trimmed V and J ends, which lost 0 bases and 4 bases, there was a span of 15 bases. The CDR3 region is CASSLDPASVADTQYF. CDR3 in DNA: TGCGCCAGCAGCTTGGACCCGGCTTCGGTCGCAGATACGCAGTATTTT.

Note on this clone: An end of the junction differs from the germline gene, which may be a read error. The V call is TRBV7-7, the J call TRBJ2-1; 8 bases match TRBD1. This CDR3 region has 14 residues. CDR1 and CDR2 from the germline V gene are SSHAT and FNYEAQ (reference sequence). CDR3 nucleotide sequence: TGTGCTAGCAGCCCGGACAGGGTGGGCAATGAGCAGTTCTTC. This gives the protein CASSPDRVGNEQFF.

V is TRBV30 and J is TRBJ1-6; D remains unclear. V was cut by 3 bases and J by 2 bases, with 8 bases left in between. In germline, CDR1 is GTSNPN, CDR2 SVGIG (reference sequence). This CDR3 spans 14 amino acids. Written as DNA, the CDR3 is TGTGCCTGGAGCGAAGGGCCCTATAATTCACCCCTCCACTTT. Protein sequence: CAWSEGPYNSPLHF. The variable domain in full, completed from reference TRBV30 and TRBJ1-6, reads SQTIHQWPATLVQPVGSPLSLECTVEGTSNPNLYWYRQAAGRGLQLLFYSVGIGQISSEVPQNLSASRPQDRQFILSSKKLLLSDSGFYLCAWSEGPYNSPLHFGNGTRLTVT.

This chain joins TRBV6-5 and TRBJ2-7, with D maybe TRBD1 (6 bases). The V end lost 6 bases, the J end lost 3 bases, and 15 bases lay between the germline ends. The germline CDR1 and CDR2 sequences are MNHEY and SVGAGI. CDR3 size: 14 residues. This CDR3 reads CASSHRDIVYEQYF. The CDR3 DNA follows: TGTGCCAGCAGCCACCGGGACATAGTCTACGAGCAGTACTTC.

J is TRBJ1-6 and V is TRBV4-1; D is unclear. The germline V gene has CDR1 MGHRA and CDR2 YSYEKL. V shed 0 bases and J shed 5 bases, with 17 bases lying between them. The CDR3 contains 18 residues. CDR3 bases: TGCGCCAGCAGCCAAGATTTCCCCGGTTCGGCGAATAATTCACCCCTCCACTTT. It specifies CASSQDFPGSANNSPLHF.

The chain recombines TRBV7-3 with TRBJ2-5; a weak D match, TRBD2 (5 bases). The better agreement between TRBJ2-7 and the DNA end casts doubt on the J call. The CDR3 extends over 13 amino acids. Germline CDR1 reads SGHTA; CDR2 reads FQGTGA. CDR3 bases: TGTGCCAGCAGCCCCGGACGGGAATACGAGCAGTACTTC. Translating it yields CASSPGREYEQYF.

The chain combines TRBV5-6 with TRBJ2-7; D call uncertain. V was pared by 0 bases and J by 5 bases, with 12 bases between. The germline V gene encodes CDR1 SGHDT and CDR2 YYEEEE. The CDR3 loop spans 14 amino acids. DNA of the CDR3: TGTGCCAGCAGCTTGGGGCAAAGGGCCCACGAGCAGTACTTC. It encodes CASSLGQRAHEQYF. The full variable domain, with the rest looked up from reference TRBV5-6 and TRBJ2-7, is DAGVTQSPTHLIKTRGQQVTLRCSPKSGHDTVSWYQQALGQGPQFIFQYYEEEERQRGNFPDRFSGHQFPNYSSELNVNALLLGDSALYLCASSLGQRAHEQYFGPGTRLTVT.

The V and J genes are TRBV10-3 and TRBJ2-2; D gene uncertain. Trimming removed 5 bases at V and 5 bases at J, with 3 bases between. The CDR3 consists of 11 residues. Per germline, CDR1 ENHRY and CDR2 SYGVKD. The CDR3 region is CAISRTGELFF. In DNA form, the CDR3 reads TGTGCCATCAGTAGGACCGGGGAGCTGTTTTTT.

This clone has a single count. The chain uses TRBV9 and TRBJ2-7; D not resolved. V lost 0 bases to trimming and J lost 7 bases, with 11 bases between them. The V gene's germline CDR1 is SGDLS and CDR2 YYNGEE. This CDR3 has 13 amino acids. CDR3 sequence reads: CASSVGMGYEQYF. CDR3 sequence (DNA): TGTGCCAGCAGCGTAGGAATGGGGTATGAGCAGTACTTC.